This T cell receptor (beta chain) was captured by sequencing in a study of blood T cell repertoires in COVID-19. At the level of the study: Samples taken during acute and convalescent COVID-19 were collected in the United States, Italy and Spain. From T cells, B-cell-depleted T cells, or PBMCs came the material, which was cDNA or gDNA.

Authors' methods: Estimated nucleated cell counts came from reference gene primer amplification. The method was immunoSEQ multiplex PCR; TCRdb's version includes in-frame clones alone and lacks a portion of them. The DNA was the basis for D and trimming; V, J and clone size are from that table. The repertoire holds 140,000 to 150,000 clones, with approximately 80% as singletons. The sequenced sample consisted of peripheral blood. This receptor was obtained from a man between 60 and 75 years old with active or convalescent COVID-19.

CDR3 coding DNA: TGTGCCAGCAGTGAAGCACTAGCGGGAGGCCAAGAGACCCAGTACTTC. Its protein is CASSEALAGGQETQYF. J is TRBJ2-5 and V is TRBV2; 12 positions match TRBD2. This CDR3 is built from 16 residues. Germline lookup yields CDR1 SNHLY and CDR2 FYNNEI. Trimming at V came to 0 bases and at J to 1 base, leaving 0 bases not matched to a gene.